Following are 18 T cell receptor beta chains from one sample sequenced in a study of cytomegalovirus exposure and HLA in healthy donors. In the PCR, 60 Vbeta and 13 Jbeta primers were used. TCRdb's copy holds only in-frame clones and misses some; the assay was immunoSEQ multiplex PCR. This sample has about 140,000 clones, with around 81% found just once. The sequenced sample was PBMCs. The receptors derive from a man aged 40-49 years in good health and CMV-seropositive.

The chain joins TRBV9 to TRBJ1-2; D is possibly TRBD1 (6 bases). V lost 0 bases and J lost 5, with 14 bases in between. From germline, CDR1 is SGDLS and CDR2 YYNGEE. The CDR3 length is 15 residues. The CDR3 sequence is CASSVAPTGSYGYTF. The CDR3 DNA sequence: TGTGCCAGCAGCGTAGCCCCGACAGGTTCTTATGGCTACACCTTC.

The rearrangement links TRBV19 to TRBJ2-4; D not certain. Looked up from germline, CDR1 is LNHDA and CDR2 is SQIVND (reference sequence). Between the trimmed V and J ends, which lost 6 bases and 0 bases, there was a span of 12 bases. This CDR3 has 15 amino acids. The CDR3 sequence is CASRTAVGAKNIQYF. DNA for the CDR3: TGTGCCAGTAGAACGGCGGTGGGAGCCAAAAACATTCAGTACTTC.

The chain carries TRBV6-1 and TRBJ1-5; no clear D gene. Germline CDR1 MNHNS, CDR2 SASEGT. Trimming took off 2 bases at V and 6 bases at J, with 8 bases between the two ends. The CDR3 runs 13 residues. The CDR3 DNA is TGTGCCAGCAGTGAAAGCCCGAGTCAGCCCCAGCATTTT. Translation: CASSESPSQPQHF.

The genes are TRBV15 and TRBJ2-2; D is undetermined. Deletions cut 0 bases from V and 6 bases from J, with 11 bases between. The germline V gene has CDR1 LNHNV and CDR2 YYDKDF (reference sequence). CDR3 length: 15 amino acids. The CDR3 here is CATSRDGSSAGELFF. The CDR3 coding sequence is TGTGCCACCAGCAGAGATGGTAGCAGCGCCGGGGAGCTGTTTTTT.

In its sample, this clone was seen a few times. The chain links TRBV2 to TRBJ2-3, with D possibly TRBD1 on 6 matching bases. This CDR3 spans 16 amino acids. From germline, CDR1 is SNHLY and CDR2 FYNNEI. V shed 7 bases and J shed 4 bases, with 21 bases lying between them. This CDR3 is CASTSMGQGTPDTQYF. CDR3 DNA: TGTGCCAGCACCAGCATGGGGCAGGGGACCCCAGATACGCAGTATTTT.

This rearrangement joins TRBV5-4 to TRBJ2-7; D is unresolved. The CDR3 sequence is 14 residues long. CDR1 is SGHNT and CDR2 is YYREEE in the germline V gene (reference sequence). V was trimmed by 3 bases and J by 3 bases, leaving 13 bases between them. As DNA, the CDR3 is TGTGCCAGCAGCTCCGACCAACAGCTCTACGAGCAGTACTTC. It codes for CASSSDQQLYEQYF.

The genes are TRBV7-2 and TRBJ2-7, with 9 nucleotides matching TRBD2. CDR1 and CDR2 from the germline V gene are SGHTA and FQGNSA. V shed 3 bases and J 7 bases; nucleotides not matched to a gene: 13. The CDR3 has 16 residues. The CDR3 region has the DNA TGTGCCAGCAGCTTGGGCGGGGCTAGCGGGGCTCGGGAGCAGTACTTC. This sequence encodes CASSLGGASGAREQYF.

In this sample, this clone turned up a few times. This sequence joins TRBV28 and TRBJ1-1; tentatively, D is TRBD1 (6 bases). V was trimmed by 6 bases and J by 9 bases, leaving 8 bases between them. Germline assignment: CDR1 MDHEN and CDR2 SYDVKM. CDR3 length equals 10 residues. Here the CDR3 reads CASRDRKAFF. CDR3 sequence (DNA): TGTGCCAGCAGGGACAGAAAAGCTTTCTTT.

This chain joins TRBV29-1 and TRBJ2-7; 9 bases map to TRBD2. The CDR3 consists of 15 residues. Per germline, CDR1 SQVTM and CDR2 ANQGSEA. Trimming took 4 bases from V and 1 from J; bases not matched to a gene: 8. The CDR3 bases are TGCAGCGTTGCGGGACTAGCACGAAATTCCTACGAGCAGTACTTC. Translated, it gives CSVAGLARNSYEQYF.

The chain combines TRBV4-1 with TRBJ1-5; D is unresolved. V was trimmed by 0 bases and J by 9 bases, leaving 15 bases between them. Germline loops: CDR1 MGHRA, CDR2 YSYEKL. This CDR3 comprises 15 residues. The CDR3 reads CASSQDMGSLTPQHF. CDR3 sequence (DNA): TGCGCCAGCAGCCAAGATATGGGCAGTCTTACGCCCCAGCATTTT.

The chain joins TRBV5-1 to TRBJ2-2; 11 bases match TRBD2. With V trimmed by 4 bases and J by 6 bases, 8 bases remained unmatched. The CDR3 has 16 amino acids. CDR1 SGHRS and CDR2 YFSETQ come from the germline V gene. This CDR3 is CASSASIAGGPGELFF. DNA for the CDR3: TGCGCCAGCAGCGCTTCGATAGCGGGAGGGCCCGGGGAGCTGTTTTTT.

The chain recombines TRBV27 with TRBJ2-7; possibly TRBD1 for D (6 bases). The CDR3 is 14 amino acids. Trimming pared 6 bases from V and 7 bases from J, leaving 19 bases between. Germline V gives CDR1 MNHEY, CDR2 SMNVEV (reference sequence). For the CDR3, the DNA is TGTGCCAGCAGGATGGCTGGGGGCAGTGGGGAGCAGTACTTC. This sequence encodes CASRMAGGSGEQYF.

The CDR3 DNA follows: TGTGCCAGTAGTACCCCCCGGGGCGGCGGGGTGGCTAATGAAAAACTGTTTTTT. Protein product: CASSTPRGGGVANEKLFF. V and J are TRBV19 and TRBJ1-4, with a possible D match to TRBD1 (5 bases). The V gene's germline CDR1 is LNHDA and CDR2 SQIVND (reference sequence). The CDR3 totals 18 residues. V dropped 4 bases and J dropped 3 bases, with 21 bases sitting between them.

This chain connects TRBV6-6 to TRBJ2-5; the match to TRBD1 covers 8 bases. Germline CDR1 is MNHNY and CDR2 is SVGAGI (reference sequence). The ends lost 5 bases at V and 4 bases at J; junction bases unmatched: 3. The CDR3 extends over 13 amino acids. CDR3 loop: CASSTGQGETQYF. CDR3 coding DNA: TGTGCCAGCAGTACCGGACAGGGAGAGACCCAGTACTTC.

This clone was recorded a few times. This sequence joins TRBV6-6 and TRBJ2-5; 7 bases fit TRBD2. Germline values: CDR1 MNHNY, CDR2 SVGAGI (reference sequence). Trimming cost V 4 bases and J 7 bases; bases outside gene matches: 15. The CDR3 runs 16 residues. In DNA, the CDR3 is TGTGCCAGCAGTTTCGCTCCTCCGGGGACTACGTGGACCCAGTACTTC. Translating gives CASSFAPPGTTWTQYF.

As for this clone: Other DNA sequences within the sample encode an identical CDR3. The chain is built from TRBV7-2 and TRBJ2-7; 9 bases are a match to TRBD2. The CDR3 contains 15 residues. Germline V gene lookup returns CDR1 SGHTA and CDR2 FQGNSA. The J segment lost 2 bases and the V segment lost 1 base, leaving 3 bases of the junction unmatched. For the CDR3, the DNA is TGTGCCAGCAGCTTAGAGGCGGGAGGGCCCTACGAGCAGTACTTC. Its translation is CASSLEAGGPYEQYF.

The V call is TRBV19, the J call TRBJ1-3; tentative D call: TRBD1 (6 bases). The CDR3 consists of 16 residues. The germline V gene has CDR1 LNHDA and CDR2 SQIVND (reference sequence). V was shortened by 5 bases and J by 0 bases, with 14 bases between the two germline ends. The CDR3 nucleotides read TGTGCCAGTAGTGCTCCGGGACAAAACTCTGGAAACACCATATATTTT. It codes for CASSAPGQNSGNTIYF.

The chain links TRBV6-1 to TRBJ1-1, with D tentatively TRBD1 (5 bases). Germline V CDR1 and CDR2: MNHNS, SASEGT. V was cut by 10 bases and J by 2 bases, with 17 bases left in between. CDR3 length equals 14 residues. CDR3 sequence (DNA): TGTGCCATCCGCTTACAGGAAACTAACACTGAAGCTTTCTTT. It yields the protein CAIRLQETNTEAFF.